The source of this T cell receptor (beta chain) is a study of blood T cell repertoires in COVID-19. Looking at the study overall: The United States, Italy and Spain were the sources of the acute and convalescent COVID-19 samples. From T cells, B-cell-depleted T cells, or PBMCs came the material, which was cDNA or gDNA.

As originally analysed: The authors estimated nucleated cell counts from reference gene primer amplification. Some clones are missing from TCRdb's copy, which holds only in-frame ones; the method was immunoSEQ multiplex PCR. The V and J calls and clone size are taken from that table; D and trimming were inferred from the DNA. This table holds about 53,000 clones, about nine tenths found once. V shed 5 bases and J shed 3 bases, with 19 bases lying between them. CDR1 and CDR2 from the germline V gene are KGHSH and LQKENI. This CDR3 has 16 residues. The sequence was collected from a man aged 80 or over with acute or convalescent COVID-19. The V call is TRBV18, the J call TRBJ1-1; a possible D gene is TRBD1 (5 bases). Sequences were obtained from peripheral blood. The CDR3 nucleotides read TGTGCCAGCTCAGGACAAAAGCAGCTTCTTGACACTGAAGCTTTCTTT. This gives the protein CASSGQKQLLDTEAFF.